This TCR beta chain derives from a study of vaccination effects on CD4 cells after COVID-19. Findings and limits, study-wide: There were few convalescent patients in the study and no early post-infection timepoints.

Peptide-pool stimulation followed by sequencing identified expanded antigen-specific CD4+ clonotypes in the ViraFEST assay. Investigators separated out CD4+ T cells once around 9 days of culture had passed. Prior SARS-CoV-2 infection was absent in the vaccine recipients, as shown by negative nucleocapsid antibodies. Each culture well received a few million PBMC. These cells were then cultured in IMDM with about 9.9 IU/ml IL-2 and 8.5 to 10 ug/ml peptides. Half-medium exchanges with IL-2 medium took place on days 3 and 7. Concerning this clone itself: Its target is unknown.

This CDR3 spans 16 amino acids. With 2 bases clipped from V and 4 bases from J, the junction kept 8 bases outside the gene matches. Looked up from germline, CDR1 is MNHEY and CDR2 is SVGAGI. Clones were sequenced by immunoSEQ multiplex PCR, and TCRdb holds only the in-frame ones, with some missing. The sample has 37,000 or so clones, roughly 66% seen once; the top ten hold 15%. The V and J genes are TRBV6-5 and TRBJ2-3; 8 bases align to TRBD2. The sequence derives from a human donor who received a COVID-19 vaccine. The specimen comprised CD4+ T cells from PBMCs cultured with HCoV-OC43 spike peptides, sampled before COVID-19 vaccination. This sample's subset: HCoV-OC43 spike overlapping peptide pool stimulation. CDR3 bases: TGTGCCAGCAGTTACGACAGCGGGAGTAATGCAGATACGCAGTATTTT. Its translation: CASSYDSGSNADTQYF.